These 22 T cell receptor beta chains originate from one sample sequenced in a study of OX40 agonist ivuxolimab in advanced cancers. TCRdb's table, derived via immunoSEQ multiplex PCR, lists solely in-frame clones and lacks some. There are 37,000 or so clones in the sample; approximately 84% occur only once, and around 20% lies in the top ten. The input for sequencing was CD4+ or CD8+ T cells sorted from blood, taken in a trial of the OX40 agonist ivuxolimab. The origin of the receptors is an adult with an advanced solid tumor such as melanoma, head and neck, liver or kidney cancer.

This sequence joins TRBV7-9 and TRBJ1-2, with D possibly being TRBD1 (6 bases). Trimming shortened V by 0 bases and J by 5 bases, and 13 bases separated the two germline ends. CDR3 length: 15 residues. The germline gives CDR1 SEHNR, CDR2 FQNEAQ (reference sequence). CDR3 bases: TGTGCCAGCAGCTTAGCGGCTGGACAGATTTATGGCTACACCTTC. Its translation: CASSLAAGQIYGYTF.

This clone has just one count. CDR3 amino acids: CASSLVRDRGMGTQYF. The CDR3 DNA reads as TGTGCCAGCTCACTAGTCCGGGACAGGGGAATGGGGACCCAGTACTTC. The chain joins TRBV18 to TRBJ2-5; 10 nucleotides line up with TRBD1. CDR1 and CDR2 from the germline V gene are KGHSH and LQKENI. The CDR3 is 16 amino acids. With V trimmed by 4 bases and J by 7 bases, 12 bases remained unmatched.

V is TRBV23-1 and J is TRBJ1-1; weak D call: TRBD1 (5 bases). TRBV23-1 is noted as an ORF with a role that remains uncertain. V lost 6 bases, J lost 3 bases, and 17 bases lay in between. The CDR3 consists of 15 residues. The CDR3 coding sequence is TGCGCCAGCAGCCAAGAGTGGCAGGGCTACACTGAAGCTTTCTTT. Translating gives CASSQEWQGYTEAFF.

This clone was detected only a few times. The chain is built from TRBV4-1 and TRBJ1-2; tentatively, D is TRBD1 (6 bases). Between the trimmed V and J ends, which lost 2 bases and 8 bases, there was a span of 18 bases. The CDR3 contains 15 residues. From germline, CDR1 is MGHRA and CDR2 YSYEKL. The CDR3 reads CASSQPGGAVRGYTF. DNA of the CDR3: TGCGCCAGCAGCCAACCCGGGGGCGCCGTGAGAGGCTACACCTTC.

This chain joins TRBV12-5 and TRBJ2-5; 7 nucleotides align to TRBD1. This CDR3 comprises 17 residues. Per germline, CDR1 LGHNT and CDR2 FRNRAP. The V gene end was trimmed by 3 bases and the J gene end by 4 bases; junction bases not matched to a gene: 14. CDR3 in amino acids: CASGFRAGGFTTETQYF. The CDR3 DNA reads as TGTGCTAGTGGTTTTAGGGCAGGGGGATTCACTACAGAGACCCAGTACTTC.

CDR3 sequence reads: CASSLYRGQNYGYTF. The CDR3 DNA reads TGTGCCAGCAGCCTTTACAGGGGGCAGAACTATGGCTACACCTTC. This chain uses TRBV5-8 with TRBJ1-2; 9 positions agree with TRBD1. The length of the CDR3 is 15 residues. CDR1 and CDR2 (germline): SGHTS, YDEGEE. Unmatched junction bases numbered 6, after V lost 4 bases and J lost 2 bases.

This clone has only a few counts. The J gene is TRBJ1-1, the V gene TRBV19; TRBD1 agrees at 9 bases. The CDR3 covers 14 residues. With V trimmed by 5 bases and J by 4 bases, 5 bases remained unmatched. CDR1 LNHDA and CDR2 SQIVND come from the germline V gene (reference sequence). As DNA, the CDR3 is TGTGCCAGTAGTCTGGGACAGGGCGGCACTGAAGCTTTCTTT. Translating gives CASSLGQGGTEAFF.

V usage is TRBV7-7 and J usage is TRBJ2-1, with a weak D call TRBD2 (5 bases). The ends were cut back, 5 bases at V and 8 bases at J, with 16 bases in the middle. Germline V gene sequence: CDR1 SSHAT, CDR2 FNYEAQ (reference sequence). This CDR3 region has 14 residues. The CDR3, as DNA: TGTGCCAGCAGCGGGAGTGGAGTCACGGATGAGCAGTTCTTC. Its translation: CASSGSGVTDEQFF.

The V call is TRBV5-1, the J call TRBJ1-6, with D unclear. Germline CDR1 is SGHRS and CDR2 is YFSETQ. Trimming took 1 base from V and 9 from J, leaving 11 bases between them. There are 14 residues in the CDR3. Here the CDR3 DNA reads TGCGCCAGCAGCTTGTGGGGTGACGGTTCACCCCTCCACTTT. This translates into CASSLWGDGSPLHF.

The chain recombines TRBV4-2 with TRBJ1-3, with 8 bases lining up with TRBD1. Germline CDR1 LGHNA, CDR2 YNFKEQ. The J segment lost 0 bases and the V segment lost 2 bases, leaving 6 bases of the junction unmatched. This CDR3 is built from 17 residues. The DNA for the CDR3 is TGTGCCAGCAGCCAACCGACAGGGGTCCTCTCTGGAAACACCATATATTTT. As protein: CASSQPTGVLSGNTIYF.

This rearrangement joins TRBV6-1 to TRBJ1-1; D is unresolved. This CDR3 is 13 amino acids long. V gave up 7 bases and J gave up 1 base, with 10 bases separating them. The germline CDR1 and CDR2 sequences are MNHNS and SASEGT. The CDR3 spells CASTFVANTEAFF. The CDR3 DNA sequence: TGTGCCAGCACCTTCGTCGCGAACACTGAAGCTTTCTTT.

The CDR3 DNA sequence: TGTGCCAGCAGTTTAGCCCAAACGACAGGGTTTTACGAGCAGTACTTC. It specifies CASSLAQTTGFYEQYF. This chain uses TRBV27 with TRBJ2-7; 7 nucleotides agree with TRBD1. From germline, CDR1 is MNHEY and CDR2 SMNVEV (reference sequence). The CDR3 extends over 16 amino acids. V lost 2 bases to trimming and J lost 4 bases; unmatched junction nucleotides: 11.

In DNA, the CDR3 is TGTGCCAGCAGCCGAGAGTCAGGGCTGGCTGGCTACACCTTC. Translation gives CASSRESGLAGYTF. The chain links TRBV6-5 to TRBJ1-2; D may be TRBD1 (5 bases). CDR3 length: 14 residues. Trimming took off 6 bases at V and 7 bases at J, with 18 bases between the two ends. Germline CDR1 and CDR2: MNHEY and SVGAGI.

The chain has TRBV13 and TRBJ2-7; 9 bases match TRBD1. The CDR3 length is 15 residues. Germline CDR1 is PRHDT and CDR2 is FYEKMQ (reference sequence). The ends lost 5 bases at V and 2 bases at J; junction bases unmatched: 7. CDR3 coding DNA: TGTGCCAGCAGCCTTCGGACAGGGGCAGCCTACGAGCAGTACTTC. The encoded protein is CASSLRTGAAYEQYF.

The rearrangement joins TRBV2 to TRBJ1-1, with 7 bases aligning to TRBD1. With 6 bases clipped from V and 7 bases from J, the junction kept 11 bases outside the gene matches. The CDR3 has 14 amino acids. Germline V lookup: CDR1 SNHLY, CDR2 FYNNEI. The CDR3 DNA sequence: TGTGCCAGCAGCGCCGGGACAGACGGTTATGAAGCTTTCTTT. Translation gives CASSAGTDGYEAFF.

The J gene is TRBJ2-7, the V gene TRBV7-9; 7 bases are shared with TRBD2. Germline lookup yields CDR1 SEHNR and CDR2 FQNEAQ (reference sequence). Trimming removed 5 bases from V and 4 bases from J; junction bases left unmatched: 11. The CDR3 has 15 amino acids. The CDR3 here is CASSPHPGGGYEQYF. In nucleotides, the CDR3 is TGTGCCAGCAGCCCTCACCCCGGGGGAGGGTACGAGCAGTACTTC.

Written as DNA, the CDR3 is TGTGCCAGCAGTCCCACAGGGGAAAATCAGCCCCAGCATTTT. Translation gives CASSPTGENQPQHF. The chain carries TRBV6-1 and TRBJ1-5; 7 nucleotides line up with TRBD1. Germline CDR1 and CDR2: MNHNS and SASEGT. With 5 bases clipped from V and 4 bases from J, the junction kept 5 bases outside the gene matches. The CDR3 is 14 residues long.

V usage is TRBV19 and J usage is TRBJ1-1, with D hard to call. Germline CDR1 reads LNHDA; CDR2 reads SQIVND (reference sequence). The CDR3 consists of 13 residues. Trimming cost V 3 bases and J 4 bases, with 9 bases left between them. CDR3 region: CASSIGLGTEAFF. The CDR3 bases are TGTGCCAGTAGTATCGGCTTGGGCACTGAAGCTTTCTTT. Complete variable domain (other parts from reference TRBV19 and TRBJ1-1): DGGITQSPKYLFRKEGQNVTLSCEQNLNHDAMYWYRQDPGQGLRLIYYSQIVNDFQKGDIAEGYSVSREKKESFPLTVTSAQKNPTAFYLCASSIGLGTEAFFGQGTRLTVV.

The rearrangement joins TRBV27 to TRBJ2-1, with 9 positions matching TRBD2. From germline, CDR1 is MNHEY and CDR2 SMNVEV (reference sequence). The trim removed 6 bases at V and 6 bases at J, leaving 12 bases unmatched. The CDR3 consists of 16 residues. CDR3 nucleotide sequence: TGTGCCAGCAGGGAAGAGGCGGGACTAGCTCGCAATGAGCAGTTCTTC. Translating gives CASREEAGLARNEQFF.

The chain carries TRBV19 and TRBJ1-1; D is uncertain. The CDR3 is 13 amino acids. CDR1 LNHDA and CDR2 SQIVND come from the germline V gene (reference sequence). Trimming stripped 4 bases from V and 1 base from J, with 7 bases between. CDR3 nucleotide sequence: TGTGCCAGTAGTACGGGTCCGAACACTGAAGCTTTCTTT. This translates into CASSTGPNTEAFF.

This clone was seen just once. DNA for the CDR3: TGTGCCACCAGCAGAGTGACAGTTAATCAGCCCCAGCATTTT. Protein product: CATSRVTVNQPQHF. The genes are TRBV15 and TRBJ1-5, with a tentative D call TRBD1 (5 bases). V lost 1 base to trimming and J lost 4 bases, with 8 bases between them. In germline, CDR1 is LNHNV, CDR2 YYDKDF (reference sequence). This CDR3 has 14 residues. The whole variable domain, filled in from reference TRBV15 and TRBJ1-5, reads DAMVIQNPRYQVTQFGKPVTLSCSQTLNHNVMYWYQQKSSQAPKLLFHYYDKDFNNEADTPDNFQSRRPNTSFCFLDIRSPGLGDTAMYLCATSRVTVNQPQHFGDGTRLSIL.

V gene TRBV7-2 combines with J gene TRBJ2-7; 9 bases are shared with TRBD1. V trimming: 1 base; J trimming: 6 bases; junction bases outside the gene matches: 10. Germline loops: CDR1 SGHTA, CDR2 FQGNSA. The CDR3 sequence is 16 residues long. DNA for the CDR3: TGTGCCAGCAGCTTAGACTTGATGGGGACAGGGTCCGAGCAGTACTTC. Translating it yields CASSLDLMGTGSEQYF.